This is a list of T cell receptor beta chains from one sample in a study of tumor-infiltrating lymphocytes in primary liver carcinoma. From the multiplex PCR reads, TCRdb called clonotypes with MiXCR, one entry per CDR3 protein. The sample includes about 110,000 distinct CDR3 sequences, 60% to 70% of them seen just once. Specimen: liver tumor tissue from sampling region 1. The receptors originated from a woman aged 60 to 75 with primary liver carcinoma and hepatitis B virus infection. CDR3s include the opening cysteine and the closing phenylalanine or tryptophan. A D gene is named only where the DNA matches it firmly. Clone size is given for some rows only: seen once, a few or many times, or a class if the clone is expanded.

size	D	length	V	J	CDR3	DNA
medium-sized	NA	14	TRBV11-2	TRBJ2-7	CASSLSRGMYEQYF	TGTGCCAGCAGCTTGTCCAGGGGAATGTACGAGCAGTACTTC
NA	TRBD2	17	TRBV11-2	TRBJ2-1	CANSGRLAGGPGDEQFF	TGTGCCAACAGTGGGAGACTAGCGGGAGGGCCGGGGGATGAGCAGTTCTTC
many	TRBD1	14	TRBV11-3	TRBJ2-1	CASSDRGPYNEQFF	TGTGCCAGCAGTGACAGGGGGCCTTACAATGAGCAGTTCTTC
NA	NA	14	TRBV5-6	TRBJ2-5	CAGGLMGAEETQYF	TGTGCCGGCGGCTTAATGGGGGCGGAAGAGACCCAGTACTTC
NA	TRBD1	19	TRBV18	TRBJ2-6	CASSLSGQGAAAGANVLTF	TGTGCCAGCTCACTATCAGGACAGGGGGCAGCCGCCGGGGCCAACGTCCTGACTTTC
many	TRBD1	15	TRBV7-9	TRBJ2-2	CASRPGQGGTGELFF	TGTGCCAGCAGGCCTGGACAGGGTGGGACCGGGGAGCTGTTTTTT
NA	NA	11	TRBV29-1	TRBJ1-1	CNVAGPLEALF	TGCAACGTTGCGGGCCCGCTCGAAGCTCTCTTT
NA	NA	15	TRBV11-2	TRBJ1-1	CASTLTVVGMTEVFF	TGTGCCAGCACCCTGACCGTCGTGGGTATGACTGAAGTTTTCTTT
NA	TRBD2	18	TRBV11-2	TRBJ2-7	CASNLDWVSLAGPWEQYF	TGTGCCAGCAACTTAGATTGGGTCAGTCTAGCGGGTCCCTGGGAGCAGTACTTC
NA	TRBD2	15	TRBV13	TRBJ2-2	CASSFGTSPSGELFF	TGTGCCAGCAGCTTCGGGACTAGCCCCAGCGGGGAGCTGTTTTTT
NA	TRBD1	15	TRBV6-4	TRBJ2-3	CASSGGQGASYTQYF	TGTGCCAGCAGTGGAGGACAGGGGGCATCTTATACGCAGTATTTT
NA	TRBD2	15	TRBV11-2	TRBJ2-7	CASQAGDSRNYEQYF	TGTGCCAGCCAAGCGGGGGACTCACGTAACTACGAGCAGTACTTC
many	NA	17	TRBV6-5	TRBJ2-3	CASSYLPGAMGTDTQYF	TGTGCCAGCAGTTACCTGCCGGGGGCGATGGGCACAGATACGCAGTATTTT
NA	TRBD2	16	TRBV11-2	TRBJ2-2	CASSFRLAGDYGELFF	TGTGCCAGTAGCTTTCGACTAGCGGGAGATTACGGGGAGCTGTTTTTT
NA	NA	15	TRBV11-2	TRBJ2-2	CASSSHRAVGGGLFF	TGTGCCAGCAGCTCTCACAGGGCTGTTGGCGGGGGGCTGTTTTTT
NA	NA	14	TRBV11-2	TRBJ2-2	CASSLESNTEELFF	TGTGCCAGCAGCTTAGAATCGAACACCGAGGAGCTGTTTTTT
few	NA	12	TRBV16	TRBJ2-7	CASSQTGREQYF	TGTGCCAGCAGCCAAACAGGGCGCGAGCAGTACTTC
NA	TRBD2	16	TRBV28	TRBJ2-1	CASNYPGTSHPRGQFF	TGTGCCAGCAATTACCCCGGGACTAGTCATCCTAGAGGGCAGTTCTTC
NA	NA	15	TRBV11-2	TRBJ2-1	CASSPPGQDYNEQFF	TGTGCCAGCAGCCCCCCCGGGCAGGATTATAATGAGCAGTTCTTC
NA	NA	15	TRBV30	TRBJ2-7	CAWSPRVFGGAKQHF	TGTGCCTGGAGCCCTAGGGTGTTCGGGGGAGCCAAGCAGCACTTC
NA	TRBD1	15	TRBV11-2	TRBJ2-7	CANSDHDRDDYEQYF	TGTGCCAACAGCGACCACGACAGGGATGACTACGAGCAGTACTTC
NA	NA	15	TRBV4-2	TRBJ2-2	CAISAFRTDTGELLF	TGTGCCATCAGCGCCTTTCGGACAGACACCGGGGAGCTGCTTTTT
many	NA	17	TRBV6-6	TRBJ1-5	CASWVDSATSINQPQHF	TGTGCCAGCTGGGTCGACAGCGCAACTTCAATAAATCAGCCCCAGCATTTT
few	TRBD2	16	TRBV28	TRBJ2-5	CASSLGRLAGTETQYF	TGTGCCAGCAGTTTAGGCCGGCTAGCGGGAACAGAGACCCAGTACTTC
NA	NA	17	TRBV6-2/TRBV6-3	TRBJ2-1	CASSYTVGGNSYNEQFF	TGTGCCAGCAGTTACACTGTTGGCGGGAATTCCTACAATGAGCAGTTCTTC